The 11 T cell receptor beta chains below all came from one sample that was sequenced in a study of T cell changes during pregnancy in multiple sclerosis. TCRdb's table, derived via immunoSEQ multiplex PCR, lists solely in-frame clones and lacks some. Of approximately 61,000 clones detected, 70% to 90% appear once; the ten largest clones hold more than 1.5%. Source: peripheral blood, taken in the first trimester of pregnancy. These receptors originate from a female donor with multiple sclerosis, enrolled in a pregnancy study.

The chain links TRBV7-9 to TRBJ2-3; D may be TRBD2 (5 bases). Germline values: CDR1 SEHNR, CDR2 FQNEAQ (reference sequence). This CDR3 is built from 15 residues. V shed 1 base and J shed 5 bases, with 13 bases lying between them. The CDR3 here is CASSLVPPGEDTQYF. The CDR3 nucleotides are TGTGCCAGCAGCTTAGTCCCCCCCGGGGAAGATACGCAGTATTTT.

V is TRBV6-4 and J is TRBJ2-3; TRBD2 aligns across 7 bases. The CDR3 length is 15 residues. V shed 2 bases, J shed 1 base, and the junction held 3 bases outside the gene matches. CDR1 and CDR2 from the germline V gene are MRHNA and SNTAGT. For the CDR3, the DNA is TGTGCCAGCAGTGACCGGGCGGGGGGCACAGATACGCAGTATTTT. Amino acid sequence: CASSDRAGGTDTQYF.

This CDR3 is CAISGSGTSGSTDTQYF. The CDR3 region has the DNA TGTGCCATCAGCGGATCCGGGACTAGCGGAAGTACAGATACGCAGTATTTT. The rearrangement links TRBV10-3 to TRBJ2-3; 11 nucleotides agree with TRBD2. V was pared by 6 bases and J by 3 bases, with 11 bases of the junction left unmatched. The germline V gene encodes CDR1 ENHRY and CDR2 SYGVKD. The CDR3 spans 17 residues.

This clone was observed a single time. The CDR3: CASSYEQGNGYTF. As DNA, the CDR3 is TGTGCCAGCAGTTACGAACAGGGAAATGGCTACACCTTC. This chain uses TRBV6-6 with TRBJ1-2, with D perhaps matching TRBD1 (6 bases). CDR3 length equals 13 residues. The germline V and J ends were trimmed by 2 bases and 6 bases, with 10 bases remaining between them. The V gene's germline CDR1 is MNHNY and CDR2 SVGAGI (reference sequence).

The J gene is TRBJ1-5, the V gene TRBV4-3; TRBD1 aligns across 7 bases. CDR3 length: 17 residues. With V trimmed by 3 bases and J by 4 bases, 12 bases remained unmatched. Germline lookup yields CDR1 LGHNA and CDR2 YSLEER. The CDR3 loop is CASSQALGGLLNQPQHF. DNA of the CDR3: TGCGCCAGCAGCCAGGCCCTAGGGGGCCTCTTAAATCAGCCCCAGCATTTT.

This clone is a singleton in its sample. The rearrangement joins TRBV6-1 to TRBJ1-1; tentative D call: TRBD1 (6 bases). Germline loops: CDR1 MNHNS, CDR2 SASEGT. This CDR3 contains 14 residues. Trimming shortened V by 1 base and J by 3 bases, and 9 bases separated the two germline ends. CDR3 in DNA: TGTGCCAGCAGTGAAGGACAGGAATACACTGAAGCTTTCTTT. As protein: CASSEGQEYTEAFF.

This clone was seen just once. The V gene is TRBV27, the J gene TRBJ1-2; TRBD1 matches at 7 bases. This CDR3 has 13 amino acids. The trim removed 10 bases at V and 1 base at J, leaving 6 bases unmatched. Looked up from germline, CDR1 is MNHEY and CDR2 is SMNVEV (reference sequence). CDR3 nucleotide sequence: TGTGCCACTAAGCAGGGGGTTAACTATGGCTACACCTTC. This gives the protein CATKQGVNYGYTF.

The chain employs TRBV11-3 and TRBJ2-6, with D possibly TRBD1 on 6 matching bases. The V end lost 4 bases, the J end lost 2 bases, and 9 bases lay between the germline ends. CDR3 length equals 15 residues. In germline, CDR1 is SGHNT, CDR2 YENEEA. CDR3: CASSSRQAGANVLTF. The CDR3 nucleotides read TGTGCCAGCAGCTCCCGACAGGCTGGGGCCAACGTCCTGACTTTC.

The chain carries TRBV4-1 and TRBJ1-1; 8 bases agree with TRBD1. Per the germline V gene, CDR1 is MGHRA and CDR2 is YSYEKL. The J segment lost 5 bases and the V segment lost 1 base, leaving 12 bases of the junction unmatched. This CDR3 region has 17 residues. CDR3 residues: CASSQGAGGKLHTEAFF. CDR3 DNA sequence: TGCGCCAGCAGCCAAGGGGCAGGGGGCAAACTTCATACTGAAGCTTTCTTT.

The chain employs TRBV28 and TRBJ1-1; D is unclear. Germline values: CDR1 MDHEN, CDR2 SYDVKM. The CDR3 extends over 15 amino acids. The V and J ends lost 6 bases and 1 base respectively, with 15 bases between them. The CDR3 coding sequence is TGTGCCAGCAGCTCCCTATCACGGGGGAACACTGAAGCTTTCTTT. Its protein is CASSSLSRGNTEAFF.

V and J are TRBV28 and TRBJ2-5; 9 bases match TRBD2. CDR3 length: 14 amino acids. CDR1 and CDR2 (germline): MDHEN, SYDVKM. The ends lost 3 bases at V and 4 bases at J; junction bases unmatched: 3. CDR3 residues: CASSFSGSRETQYF. The CDR3, as DNA: TGTGCCAGCAGTTTTAGCGGGAGTCGAGAGACCCAGTACTTC. Supplemented by reference TRBV28 and TRBJ2-5, the full variable domain reads DVKVTQSSRYLVKRTGEKVFLECVQDMDHENMFWYRQDPGLGLRLIYFSYDVKMKEKGDIPEGYSVSREKKERFSLILESASTNQTSMYLCASSFSGSRETQYFGPGTRLLVL.